This TCR beta chain appears in the sequencing data of a study of blood T cell repertoires in COVID-19 (dated by TCRdb to 2019 to 2021). Describing the broader study: The collaborator samples originated in the United States, Italy and Spain and spanned the acute and convalescent phases of COVID-19. The material from the prospective study consisted of cDNA or gDNA derived from T cells, B-cell-depleted T cells, or PBMCs. Deeply sampled blood TCRbeta repertoires from subjects exposed to, actively infected with, or recovered from COVID-19 were included in the dataset. The repertoires were released in a freely available public database meant as a resource for research on the immune response to SARS-CoV-2. Samples came from the ongoing ImmuneRACE study (first 160 participants) plus 1,254 subjects from 6 global collaborators. The sample metadata nearly always contained a de-identified subject ID, COVID-19 status, age in years and sex. Where HLA class I and class II types were available, the types were taken from metadata supplied by the sample provider, not from assay-based typing. General study outcomes and caveats: The amount of clinical and demographic metadata varied by source and participant and was provided uncurated.

Note on this clone: It lacks a known antigen. No base quality values were provided; no much bigger clone lies one nucleotide off.

TCRbeta CDR3 regions were amplified from genomic DNA by means of the immunoSEQ Assay, a bias-controlled multiplex PCR. The authors processed their data as follows. The number of nucleated cells in each sample was estimated from the amplification of reference gene primers within the assay. To quantify the absolute abundance of each unique TCRbeta CDR3 rearrangement, sequence reads were collapsed and filtered. For each sample, productive Simpson clonality was calculated as the square root of Simpson's diversity index across productive rearrangements. Sourced from immuneACCESS, this table was stored by TCRdb with only in-frame sequences that have V and J called. A share of the clones is absent; for the studies checked, an unresolved V gene accounts for under half, and the remainder has no known explanation. V and J calls and clone size are given by that table; D and trimming were obtained from the DNA. The sample records some 240,000 clones, about 90% of which are singletons. The ten biggest clones cover about a tenth of the sample.

One collaborating source in Seattle enrolled patients during active infection and followed them longitudinally through the course of disease. The collaborating institutions used their own protocols to collect whole blood in K2EDTA tubes. For TCRbeta analysis, collaborator samples were shipped as frozen whole blood, as isolated PBMCs, or as DNA extracted from either sample type. Sequences MNHEY (CDR1) and SMNVEV (CDR2) are obtained from the germline V gene (reference sequence). Ends trimmed: V by 3 bases, J by 6 bases; bases unmatched to a gene: 8. The CDR3 spans 16 residues, from the cysteine through the phenylalanine. CDR3 DNA is the only sequence kept; it has 48 bases, read in frame from the first base.

Sequenced material: peripheral blood. The sequence is built from TRBV27 and TRBJ1-6, and 7 junction bases match TRBD1. The origin of this receptor is a woman between 70 and 85 years old with COVID-19, enrolled during active disease. The CDR3 sequence is CASSFLDRRSNSPLHF. The DNA sequence reads TGTGCCAGCAGTTTCTTGGACAGGAGAAGTAATTCACCCCTCCACTTT.